Detailed here is one T cell receptor beta chain. The antigen remains unidentified. Total RNA, at least 6 micrograms per sample, came from PBMCs. The second PCR ran about 6 to 11 cycles with a sample-barcoded 5' primer and J-beta primers. TCRdb reprocessed the 5' RACE reads with MiXCR, giving one entry per CDR3 protein. The table includes about 1.7 million distinct CDR3 sequences, 28% detected once. The CDR3 extends over 13 amino acids. Germline assignment: CDR1 SGDLS and CDR2 YYNGEE. Trimming left V 0 bases short and J 6 bases short, with 7 bases between. The sample is drawn from a study of blood T cells in healthy people across ages. Study-wide findings and caveats: Among T cells, TCR beta diversity per million cells dropped roughly linearly as age rose.

This TCR was recovered from a woman aged 30 to 39 in good health. The chain uses TRBV9 and TRBJ2-1, with D uncertain. Sequenced sample: blood. The CDR3 here is CASSVDSLNEQFF. CDR3 nucleotide sequence: TGTGCCAGCAGCGTAGATAGTCTCAATGAGCAGTTCTTC.